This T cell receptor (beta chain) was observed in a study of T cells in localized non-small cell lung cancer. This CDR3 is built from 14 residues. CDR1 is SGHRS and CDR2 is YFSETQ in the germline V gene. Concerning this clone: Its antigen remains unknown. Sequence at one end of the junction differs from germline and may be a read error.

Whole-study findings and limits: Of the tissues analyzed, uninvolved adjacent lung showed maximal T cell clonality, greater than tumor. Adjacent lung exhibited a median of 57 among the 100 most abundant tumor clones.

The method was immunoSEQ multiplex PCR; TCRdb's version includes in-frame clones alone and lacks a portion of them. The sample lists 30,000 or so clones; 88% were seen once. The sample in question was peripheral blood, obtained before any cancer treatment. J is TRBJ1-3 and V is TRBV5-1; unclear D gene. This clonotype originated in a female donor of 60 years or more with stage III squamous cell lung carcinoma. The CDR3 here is CASTLGSSGNTIYF. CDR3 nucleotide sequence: TGCGCCAGCACCTTGGGGAGCTCTGGAAACACCATATATTTT.